These T cell receptor beta chains were read from a single sample in a study of OX40 agonist ivuxolimab in advanced cancers. The method was immunoSEQ multiplex PCR; TCRdb's version includes in-frame clones alone and lacks a portion of them. The sample holds around 26,000 clones, over 75% seen once. The material was CD4+ or CD8+ T cells sorted from blood, obtained in a trial of the OX40 agonist ivuxolimab. The source is an adult with an advanced solid tumor such as melanoma, head and neck, liver or kidney cancer. CDR3s include the opening cysteine and the closing phenylalanine or tryptophan. Fields, in order: V gene, J gene, CDR3 length, clone size, D gene, CDR3 DNA, CDR3 protein. The D gene is left open where the match is weak. A row's size may be missing; if present it is once, few, many or a size class.

v_call: TRBV7-2
j_call: TRBJ2-1
cdr3_length: 19
clone_size: NA
d_call: TRBD2
cdr3_nt: TGTGCCAGCAGCTTAGCGCCACTAGCGGGGGTTCCCTCCTACAATGAGCAGTTCTTC
cdr3_aa: CASSLAPLAGVPSYNEQFF

v_call: TRBV6-5
j_call: TRBJ1-4
cdr3_length: 15
clone_size: NA
d_call: TRBD1
cdr3_nt: TGTGCCAGCAGTTACGTCAGGGGGGAGAATGAAAAACTGTTTTTT
cdr3_aa: CASSYVRGENEKLFF

v_call: TRBV14
j_call: TRBJ2-7
cdr3_length: 14
clone_size: NA
d_call: NA
cdr3_nt: TGTGCCAGCAGCCAAGGTACAGGTCCCCACGAGCAGTACTTC
cdr3_aa: CASSQGTGPHEQYF

v_call: TRBV15
j_call: TRBJ2-7
cdr3_length: 17
clone_size: NA
d_call: NA
cdr3_nt: TGTGCCACCAGCAGTCCCACCGGGTTAGGGAAGCCCTACGAGCAGTACTTC
cdr3_aa: CATSSPTGLGKPYEQYF

v_call: TRBV19
j_call: TRBJ1-2
cdr3_length: 16
clone_size: NA
d_call: TRBD1
cdr3_nt: TGTGCCAGTAGTAGCTCGGGGACAGGGGCCACCTATGGCTACACCTTC
cdr3_aa: CASSSSGTGATYGYTF

v_call: TRBV11-3
j_call: TRBJ1-3
cdr3_length: 14
clone_size: NA
d_call: TRBD1
cdr3_nt: TGTGCCAGCAGTTCGGGGACAGGTGGAAACACCATATATTTT
cdr3_aa: CASSSGTGGNTIYF

v_call: TRBV6-7
j_call: TRBJ1-6
cdr3_length: 18
clone_size: NA
d_call: TRBD1
cdr3_nt: TGTGCCAGCAGTTACGCCGACAGGGCGAGCTCCTATAATTCACCCCTCCACTTT
cdr3_aa: CASSYADRASSYNSPLHF

v_call: TRBV4-3
j_call: TRBJ2-5
cdr3_length: 16
clone_size: NA
d_call: NA
cdr3_nt: TGCGCCAGCTCCCCTGGTGCGAGGGGCAGTTCAGAGACCCAGTACTTC
cdr3_aa: CASSPGARGSSETQYF

v_call: TRBV27
j_call: TRBJ1-2
cdr3_length: 11
clone_size: NA
d_call: NA
cdr3_nt: TGTGCCAGCAAAAGGGGAGATGGCTACACCTTC
cdr3_aa: CASKRGDGYTF

v_call: TRBV2
j_call: TRBJ1-2
cdr3_length: 11
clone_size: NA
d_call: NA
cdr3_nt: TGTGCCAGCACAGACCCCCGTGGCTACACCTTC
cdr3_aa: CASTDPRGYTF

v_call: TRBV19
j_call: TRBJ2-7
cdr3_length: 15
clone_size: NA
d_call: NA
cdr3_nt: TGTGCCAGTAGTATAGTTAAGGATCCGCTCTACGAGCAGTACTTC
cdr3_aa: CASSIVKDPLYEQYF

v_call: TRBV27
j_call: TRBJ2-7
cdr3_length: 14
clone_size: NA
d_call: NA
cdr3_nt: TGTGCCAGCAGTTTGTCGACAGGAGTGTACGAGCAGTACTTC
cdr3_aa: CASSLSTGVYEQYF

v_call: TRBV4-1
j_call: TRBJ2-5
cdr3_length: 15
clone_size: NA
d_call: TRBD2
cdr3_nt: TGCGCCAGCAGCCACCGACTAGCGACGGGGGAGACCCAGTACTTC
cdr3_aa: CASSHRLATGETQYF

v_call: TRBV9
j_call: TRBJ2-4
cdr3_length: 15
clone_size: NA
d_call: TRBD1
cdr3_nt: TGTGCCAGCAGCCCTAACCGGGACAGGGCCTACATTCAGTACTTC
cdr3_aa: CASSPNRDRAYIQYF

v_call: TRBV27
j_call: TRBJ1-1
cdr3_length: 14
clone_size: NA
d_call: NA
cdr3_nt: TGTGCCAGCAGTCCTCGGGACAAGAACACTGAAGCTTTCTTT
cdr3_aa: CASSPRDKNTEAFF

v_call: TRBV28
j_call: TRBJ2-7
cdr3_length: 15
clone_size: NA
d_call: NA
cdr3_nt: TGTGCCAGCAGTTTATACAGGGTGGGACGCTACGAGCAGTACTTC
cdr3_aa: CASSLYRVGRYEQYF

v_call: TRBV7-8
j_call: TRBJ1-1
cdr3_length: 14
clone_size: NA
d_call: NA
cdr3_nt: TGTGCCAGCAGCTTAGACAGGGCCAACACTGAAGCTTTCTTT
cdr3_aa: CASSLDRANTEAFF

v_call: TRBV6-5
j_call: TRBJ2-2
cdr3_length: 15
clone_size: NA
d_call: NA
cdr3_nt: TGTGCCAGCAGGTTCCTAATTCCGAACACCGGGGAGCTGTTTTTT
cdr3_aa: CASRFLIPNTGELFF

v_call: TRBV19
j_call: TRBJ1-2
cdr3_length: 12
clone_size: NA
d_call: NA
cdr3_nt: TGTGCCAGTAGTCCGGGGACCTATGGCTACACCTTC
cdr3_aa: CASSPGTYGYTF

v_call: TRBV6-1
j_call: TRBJ1-5
cdr3_length: 15
clone_size: few
d_call: NA
cdr3_nt: TGTGCCAGCAGCCCGGATCCAGGGTCGGGTCAGCCCCAGCATTTT
cdr3_aa: CASSPDPGSGQPQHF

v_call: TRBV7-2
j_call: TRBJ1-1
cdr3_length: 13
clone_size: NA
d_call: NA
cdr3_nt: TGTGCCAGCAGCTTAGGGTACGGTACTGAAGCTTTCTTT
cdr3_aa: CASSLGYGTEAFF

v_call: TRBV7-2
j_call: TRBJ1-1
cdr3_length: 15
clone_size: NA
d_call: NA
cdr3_nt: TGTGCCAGCAGCTTATCTGGTGTAGGGAACACTGAAGCTTTCTTT
cdr3_aa: CASSLSGVGNTEAFF

v_call: TRBV7-9
j_call: TRBJ1-1
cdr3_length: 17
clone_size: NA
d_call: NA
cdr3_nt: TGTGCCAGCAGCTTAGAGCTTGGTTGGGGTTTGGGGGCTGAAGCTTTCTTT
cdr3_aa: CASSLELGWGLGAEAFF

v_call: TRBV27
j_call: TRBJ1-6
cdr3_length: 14
clone_size: NA
d_call: NA
cdr3_nt: TGTGCCAGCACCTTCCTAGGTGGGAATTCACCCCTCCACTTT
cdr3_aa: CASTFLGGNSPLHF

v_call: TRBV5-1
j_call: TRBJ2-7
cdr3_length: 17
clone_size: once
d_call: NA
cdr3_nt: TGCGCCAGCAGCTTGCCCAGGGCAACGGATTTCTCCTACGAGCAGTACTTC
cdr3_aa: CASSLPRATDFSYEQYF

v_call: TRBV19
j_call: TRBJ1-2
cdr3_length: 13
clone_size: NA
d_call: NA
cdr3_nt: TGTGCCAGTAGAAAAGGACAAGACTATGGCTACACCTTC
cdr3_aa: CASRKGQDYGYTF

v_call: TRBV4-1
j_call: TRBJ2-2
cdr3_length: 13
clone_size: NA
d_call: NA
cdr3_nt: TGCGCCAGCAGCCAGACCAGACCCGGGGAGCTGTTTTTT
cdr3_aa: CASSQTRPGELFF

v_call: TRBV19
j_call: TRBJ2-3
cdr3_length: 12
clone_size: NA
d_call: NA
cdr3_nt: TGTGCCAGTAGTTTTTATCCCGATACGCAGTATTTT
cdr3_aa: CASSFYPDTQYF

v_call: TRBV4-2
j_call: TRBJ2-3
cdr3_length: 15
clone_size: few
d_call: TRBD2
cdr3_nt: TGTGCCAGCAGCCAAGCTAGCGGGGGGGCAGATACGCAGTATTTT
cdr3_aa: CASSQASGGADTQYF